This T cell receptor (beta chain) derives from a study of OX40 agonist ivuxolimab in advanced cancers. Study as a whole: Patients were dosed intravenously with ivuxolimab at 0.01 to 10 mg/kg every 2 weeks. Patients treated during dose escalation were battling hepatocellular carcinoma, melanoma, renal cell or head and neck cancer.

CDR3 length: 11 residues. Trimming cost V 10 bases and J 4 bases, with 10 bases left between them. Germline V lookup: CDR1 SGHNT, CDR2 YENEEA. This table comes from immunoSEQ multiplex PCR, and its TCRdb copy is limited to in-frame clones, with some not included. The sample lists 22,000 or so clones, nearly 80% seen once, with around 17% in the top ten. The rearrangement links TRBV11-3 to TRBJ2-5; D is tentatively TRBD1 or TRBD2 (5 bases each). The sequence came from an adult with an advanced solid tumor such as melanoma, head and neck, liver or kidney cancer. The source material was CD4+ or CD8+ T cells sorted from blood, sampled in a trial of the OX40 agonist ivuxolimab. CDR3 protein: CATGAGETQYF. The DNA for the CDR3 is TGTGCCACCGGGGCGGGAGAGACCCAGTACTTC. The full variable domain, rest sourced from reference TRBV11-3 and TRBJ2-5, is EAGVVQSPRYKIIEKKQPVAFWCNPISGHNTLYWYLQNLGQGPELLIRYENEEAVDDSQLPKDRFSAERLKGVDSTLKIQPAELGDSAVYLCATGAGETQYFGPGTRLLVL.